This TCR beta chain stems from a study of T cells in Graves' hyperthyroidism and ophthalmopathy. On the study more broadly: Peripheral blood was taken when the disease was first diagnosed, before any treatment began.

RNA transcripts yielded amplified TCR beta CDR3 regions. With the HTBI primer set, the TCR CDR3 went through a first round of RT-PCR. From the multiplex PCR reads, TCRdb called clonotypes with MiXCR, one entry per CDR3 protein. The repertoire consists of 400,000 to 450,000 distinct CDR3 sequences, with 14% to 15% occurring once and the leading ten covering about 12%. Points on this clonotype: What it recognizes is unknown.

Study findings and constraints: Most thyroid clonotypes expanded above 0.001 were also detected in blood. Median prediction lead before ophthalmopathy onset was about 6.3 months with the model.

Sequences were obtained from blood. The clonotype was recovered from a young man with Graves' ophthalmopathy.

The CDR3: CASSYSAGLGTGELFF. The CDR3 DNA sequence: TGTGCCAGCAGTTACTCGGCAGGGCTGGGCACCGGGGAGCTGTTTTTT. The chain recombines TRBV6-6 with TRBJ2-2; tentatively, D is TRBD1 (5 bases). V was shortened by 0 bases and J by 4 bases, with 12 bases between the two germline ends. This CDR3 region has 16 residues. Germline V lookup: CDR1 MNHNY, CDR2 SVGAGI (reference sequence).